This T cell receptor beta chain was found in a study of blood T cell repertoires in COVID-19. About the study: Sites in the United States, Italy and Spain provided acute and convalescent COVID-19 samples.

The V end lost 0 bases, the J end lost 2 bases, and 14 bases lay between the germline ends. Per the germline V gene, CDR1 is SGHRS and CDR2 is YFSETQ. The CDR3 covers 16 residues. Method: immunoSEQ multiplex PCR; TCRdb's copy keeps in-frame clones and lacks some. The sample has over 150,000 clones; more than 70% are singletons. The V and J genes are TRBV5-1 and TRBJ2-5; possible D gene TRBD2, 6 bases. The receptor was isolated from a man aged 18 to 29 with active or convalescent COVID-19. Sequencing used peripheral blood. The CDR3 reads CASSLGGRAGQETQYF. CDR3 in DNA: TGCGCCAGCAGCTTGGGGGGCAGGGCGGGACAAGAGACCCAGTACTTC.